What follows are 3 T cell receptor beta chains derived from one specimen sequenced in a study of cytomegalovirus exposure and HLA in healthy donors. In the PCR, 60 Vbeta and 13 Jbeta primers were used. The method was immunoSEQ multiplex PCR; TCRdb's version includes in-frame clones alone and lacks a portion of them. The sample lists some 190,000 clones; 81% were seen once. Sequencing was done on a sample of PBMCs. The receptors were sampled from a man aged 35 to 55 in good health and CMV-seropositive.

V gene TRBV27 combines with J gene TRBJ2-7; 8 nucleotides line up with TRBD2. CDR3 length: 14 residues. Trimming at V came to 5 bases and at J to 2 bases, leaving 5 bases not matched to a gene. Per the germline V gene, CDR1 is MNHEY and CDR2 is SMNVEV (reference sequence). CDR3 in amino acids: CASSHPGLAYEQYF. In DNA form, the CDR3 reads TGTGCCAGCAGTCATCCGGGACTAGCCTACGAGCAGTACTTC.

The genes are TRBV7-8 and TRBJ2-3; weak D call: TRBD1 (6 bases). This CDR3 is 14 amino acids long. Germline values: CDR1 SGHVS, CDR2 FQNEAQ. Trimming shortened V by 5 bases and J by 2 bases, and 11 bases separated the two germline ends. The CDR3 DNA follows: TGTGCCAGCAGCCAACAGGGCGCCACAGATACGCAGTATTTT. Protein sequence: CASSQQGATDTQYF.

This chain connects TRBV19 to TRBJ1-2; the match to TRBD1 covers 7 bases. CDR3 size: 16 residues. CDR1 and CDR2 (germline): LNHDA, SQIVND (reference sequence). With 4 bases clipped from V and 3 bases from J, the junction kept 11 bases outside the gene matches. Here the CDR3 reads CASSTRQGTRDYGYTF. DNA of the CDR3: TGTGCCAGTAGTACGCGACAGGGAACGAGGGACTATGGCTACACCTTC.